This TCR beta chain was identified in a study of blood T cell repertoires in COVID-19. In the study overall: Spain, Italy and the United States supplied samples that represented acute and convalescent COVID-19. Sample material is recorded as cDNA or gDNA derived from T cells, B-cell-depleted T cells, or PBMCs.

CDR1 and CDR2 (germline): SGHDT, YYEEEE. With V trimmed by 3 bases and J by 10 bases, 10 bases remained unmatched. The CDR3 runs to 15 residues. The authors' processing: Nucleated cell counts were estimated from reference gene primer amplification. Repertoires were generated with immunoSEQ multiplex PCR, while TCRdb's copy carries only in-frame clones and drops some. That table is the source of V, J and clone size, and D and trimming were worked out from the DNA. The table has about 190,000 clones, about nine tenths seen once. The chain carries TRBV5-6 and TRBJ1-6; 7 bases align to TRBD1. The material sequenced was peripheral blood. The origin of this receptor is a man aged 30 to 45 with acute or convalescent COVID-19. The DNA of the CDR3 is TGTGCCAGCAGCTGGGGAGACAGGGAACGGTCACCCCTCCACTTT. This translates into CASSWGDRERSPLHF.